These T cell receptor beta chains were read from a single sample in a study of molecular identifiers for immune sequencing clone quantification. TCRdb re-called the PCR reads through MiXCR, storing one row per CDR3 protein. The sample has some 320,000 distinct CDR3 sequences; about a fifth are singletons. Sequenced: naive CD8+ T cells from blood, with Jurkat cell RNA spiked in. The receptor set was obtained from a human donor in good health. Some libraries in this study had Jurkat cell RNA spiked in. Each CDR3 is given with its conserved first and last residue. The order of the fields is clone size, D gene, V gene, J gene, CDR3 DNA, CDR3 protein. D genes are given only for firm matches. Only some rows state a clone size, as once, few, many or a class for expanded clones.

size: few
D: NA
V: TRBV20-1
J: TRBJ2-7
DNA: TGCAGTGCTAGAGATCCCCCCCGGGGTACCTACGAGCAGTACTTC
CDR3: CSARDPPRGTYEQYF

size: many
D: NA
V: TRBV7-9
J: TRBJ2-7
DNA: TGTGCCAGCAGCTTCCCCCTCGCCAGGGGTCGAGAGCAGTACTTC
CDR3: CASSFPLARGREQYF

size: many
D: NA
V: TRBV20-1
J: TRBJ2-3
DNA: TGCAGTGCTTGGAGCGAATACACAGATACGCAGTATTTT
CDR3: CSAWSEYTDTQYF

size: NA
D: TRBD2
V: TRBV13
J: TRBJ2-7
DNA: TGTGCCAGCAGCCCAGGGACTAGCGGGAGACTGTCGTACGAGCAGTACTTC
CDR3: CASSPGTSGRLSYEQYF

size: NA
D: NA
V: TRBV28
J: TRBJ2-3
DNA: TGTGCCGCGATAAGGGGAGGTACGCAGTATTTT
CDR3: CAAIRGGTQYF

size: many
D: NA
V: TRBV27
J: TRBJ2-7
DNA: TGTGCCAGCAGAGCGACAGGAAACTCCTACGAGCAGTACTTC
CDR3: CASRATGNSYEQYF

size: few
D: TRBD2
V: TRBV7-9
J: TRBJ2-1
DNA: TGTGCCAGCAGAGCCAAGTACGGGGGGGCGGCCGATGAGCAGTTCTTC
CDR3: CASRAKYGGAADEQFF

size: many
D: NA
V: TRBV11-2
J: TRBJ1-5
DNA: TGTGCCAGCAGCTCACAGGCGGGGGAAAATCAGCCCCAGCATTTT
CDR3: CASSSQAGENQPQHF

size: few
D: NA
V: TRBV5-6
J: TRBJ2-1
DNA: TGTGCCAGCAGCTCATACAGGGTATTATACAATGAGCAGTTCTTC
CDR3: CASSSYRVLYNEQFF

size: many
D: NA
V: TRBV7-9
J: TRBJ1-1
DNA: TGTGCCAGCAGCGGACACTACACTGAAGCTTTCTTT
CDR3: CASSGHYTEAFF

size: many
D: NA
V: TRBV10-2
J: TRBJ1-1
DNA: TGCGCCAGCACTACACTGGGACAAGAAGCTTTCTTT
CDR3: CASTTLGQEAFF

size: many
D: NA
V: TRBV4-3
J: TRBJ2-5
DNA: TGCGCCAGCAGCCAAGACGCTTGGGGGGTTGAGACCCAGTACTTC
CDR3: CASSQDAWGVETQYF

size: many
D: NA
V: TRBV20-1
J: TRBJ2-5
DNA: TGCAGTGCTAGAGAGGCTAGTTATGAGACCCAGTACTTC
CDR3: CSAREASYETQYF

size: many
D: NA
V: TRBV28
J: TRBJ1-1
DNA: TGTGCCAGCAGTTTCCACTCGACAGGAAGGTCTGAAGCTTTCTTT
CDR3: CASSFHSTGRSEAFF

size: many
D: NA
V: TRBV12-3/TRBV12-4
J: TRBJ2-2
DNA: TGTGCCAGCAGTTCCCGTACCGGGGAGCTGTTTTTT
CDR3: CASSSRTGELFF

size: many
D: TRBD1
V: TRBV6-5
J: TRBJ2-7
DNA: TGTGCCAGCAGTCCAGGGGGTAACTACTACGAGCAGTACTTC
CDR3: CASSPGGNYYEQYF

size: many
D: TRBD2
V: TRBV7-9
J: TRBJ2-7
DNA: TGTGCCAGCAGCTCACCGGGACTAGCGGTCTCCTACGAGCAGTACTTC
CDR3: CASSSPGLAVSYEQYF

size: NA
D: TRBD1
V: TRBV27
J: TRBJ1-6
DNA: TGTGCCAGCAGTTTATCCGGACAGGGGGCAGACTCACCCCTCCACTTT
CDR3: CASSLSGQGADSPLHF

size: NA
D: NA
V: TRBV27
J: TRBJ1-5
DNA: TGTGCCAGCAGTTTGTTTTTTGGGCAGCCCCAGCATTTT
CDR3: CASSLFFGQPQHF

size: many
D: TRBD2
V: TRBV7-2
J: TRBJ2-1
DNA: TGTGCCAGCAGCCCGGGACTAGCGAGCCCCTTAGAGCAGTTCTTC
CDR3: CASSPGLASPLEQFF

size: NA
D: NA
V: TRBV12-2
J: TRBJ2-7
DNA: TGTGCAAGTCGCTTGAACGGGAGGAAGGACGAGCAGTACTTC
CDR3: CASRLNGRKDEQYF

size: few
D: NA
V: TRBV30
J: TRBJ2-5
DNA: TGTGCCTGGAGTGTCCCCCAAGAGACCCAGTACTTC
CDR3: CAWSVPQETQYF

size: many
D: NA
V: TRBV6-5
J: TRBJ1-2
DNA: TGTGCCAGCAGTTACTATGTGGCAGGGGAGGGCTATGGCTACACCTTC
CDR3: CASSYYVAGEGYGYTF

size: NA
D: NA
V: TRBV18
J: TRBJ2-5
DNA: TGTGCCAGCTCACCCCGCAGGGGAGAGACCCAGTACTTC
CDR3: CASSPRRGETQYF

size: many
D: NA
V: TRBV5-6
J: TRBJ2-1
DNA: TGTGCCAGCAGCCCAGTTTGGGGGGCGACCTACAATGAGCAGTTCTTC
CDR3: CASSPVWGATYNEQFF

size: few
D: TRBD1
V: TRBV13
J: TRBJ1-1
DNA: TGTGCCAGCAGCGGATGGACAGGGCTGAACACTGAAGCTTTCTTT
CDR3: CASSGWTGLNTEAFF

size: many
D: NA
V: TRBV30
J: TRBJ2-7
DNA: TGTGCCTGCTCGTCAGGGTTCGAGCAGTACTTC
CDR3: CACSSGFEQYF

size: many
D: NA
V: TRBV20-1
J: TRBJ2-5
DNA: TGCAGTGCTAGGACGAACTTGGGCGAGGAGACCCAGTACTTC
CDR3: CSARTNLGEETQYF

size: many
D: NA
V: TRBV7-2
J: TRBJ2-2
DNA: TGTGCCAGCAGCTTAGGTCACACGAACACCGGGGAGCTGTTTTTT
CDR3: CASSLGHTNTGELFF

size: many
D: NA
V: TRBV24-1
J: TRBJ2-3
DNA: TGTGCCACCAGTGATAATGGGACTCCTAGGCCGCAGTATTTT
CDR3: CATSDNGTPRPQYF

size: many
D: NA
V: TRBV29-1
J: TRBJ2-7
DNA: TGCAGCGTGATAGCGGAGACTCTGTACGAGCAGTACTTC
CDR3: CSVIAETLYEQYF

size: many
D: NA
V: TRBV20-1
J: TRBJ2-3
DNA: TGCAGTGCCTGGGAGGCAGATACGCAGTATTTT
CDR3: CSAWEADTQYF

size: many
D: NA
V: TRBV7-9
J: TRBJ2-4
DNA: TGTGCCAGCAGCCCTGTCTCTGGGAGAGCCAAAAACATTCAGTACTTC
CDR3: CASSPVSGRAKNIQYF

size: many
D: NA
V: TRBV5-1
J: TRBJ1-1
DNA: TGCGCCAGCAGCTCGGTCGGGACCAACACTGAAGCTTTCTTT
CDR3: CASSSVGTNTEAFF

size: many
D: NA
V: TRBV5-1
J: TRBJ2-7
DNA: TGCGCCAGCAGCTTGGGGCAGGACTTCTACGAGCAGTACTTC
CDR3: CASSLGQDFYEQYF

size: few
D: TRBD1
V: TRBV3-1
J: TRBJ2-7
DNA: TGTGCCAGCAGCCAAGGGACCGAGACAGGGCTTTGGGAGCAGTACTTC
CDR3: CASSQGTETGLWEQYF

size: many
D: TRBD1
V: TRBV27
J: TRBJ2-5
DNA: TGTGCCAGCAGCCCCGGGACAGGGGTTCTCGAGACCCAGTACTTC
CDR3: CASSPGTGVLETQYF

size: many
D: NA
V: TRBV27
J: TRBJ2-7
DNA: TGTGCCAGCAGTTTATCGGCAGTTGCCTACGAGCAGTACTTC
CDR3: CASSLSAVAYEQYF

size: many
D: TRBD2
V: TRBV5-1
J: TRBJ2-3
DNA: TGCGCCAGCAGCTTGGCCTCCGCGGGGGGGCATCTAACAGATACGCAGTATTTT
CDR3: CASSLASAGGHLTDTQYF

size: many
D: TRBD1
V: TRBV30
J: TRBJ2-5
DNA: TGTGCCTGGAGTGTGGGGACAGGGGGAGAGACCCAGTACTTC
CDR3: CAWSVGTGGETQYF

size: many
D: TRBD1
V: TRBV19
J: TRBJ2-7
DNA: TGTGCCACCCTGGACAGGGCAAGGGGGCAGTACTTC
CDR3: CATLDRARGQYF

size: many
D: NA
V: TRBV5-1
J: TRBJ1-1
DNA: TGCGCCAGCAGCTTGGAGGCAGCATGGATCACTGAAGCTTTCTTT
CDR3: CASSLEAAWITEAFF

size: many
D: NA
V: TRBV5-6
J: TRBJ2-7
DNA: TGTGCCAGCAGCTTGGAGGGGGGCTACGAGCAGTACTTC
CDR3: CASSLEGGYEQYF

size: many
D: NA
V: TRBV12-3/TRBV12-4
J: TRBJ1-2
DNA: TGTGCCAGCAGTTTAGCCAGCCTTAACTATGGCTACACCTTC
CDR3: CASSLASLNYGYTF

size: many
D: TRBD1
V: TRBV7-9
J: TRBJ2-3
DNA: TGTGCCAGCAGCTTAAGTTTGAGGACAGGTAGCACAGATACGCAGTATTTT
CDR3: CASSLSLRTGSTDTQYF

size: many
D: NA
V: TRBV27
J: TRBJ1-5
DNA: TGTGCCAGCAGTCACATTACCTATAGCAATCAGCCCCAGCATTTT
CDR3: CASSHITYSNQPQHF

size: few
D: NA
V: TRBV9
J: TRBJ2-3
DNA: TGTGCCAGCAGCGTCTACAGCGACACAGATACGCAGTATTTT
CDR3: CASSVYSDTDTQYF

size: many
D: TRBD2
V: TRBV7-9
J: TRBJ2-7
DNA: TGTGCCAGCAGCTGGTGGACTAGCGGGGCCTACGAGCAGTACTTC
CDR3: CASSWWTSGAYEQYF

size: many
D: TRBD2
V: TRBV6-2/TRBV6-3
J: TRBJ2-3
DNA: TGTGCCAGCAGGATTTACAGACTAGCTGATACGCAGTATTTT
CDR3: CASRIYRLADTQYF

size: many
D: NA
V: TRBV12-3/TRBV12-4
J: TRBJ1-2
DNA: TGTGCCAGCAGGGAGTCAGCGGACTATGGCTACACCTTC
CDR3: CASRESADYGYTF

size: NA
D: TRBD2
V: TRBV11-2
J: TRBJ2-1
DNA: TGTGCCAGCAGCTTAGCGGGGGGGGGCGGAGGCGATGAGCAGTTCTTC
CDR3: CASSLAGGGGGDEQFF

size: many
D: TRBD1
V: TRBV5-1
J: TRBJ2-7
DNA: TGCGCCAGCCGATCGGACAGGGGCTCCTACGAGCAGTACTTC
CDR3: CASRSDRGSYEQYF

size: many
D: TRBD1
V: TRBV7-9
J: TRBJ2-5
DNA: TGTGCCAGCAGCCCGCGGACAGGTTTATACCAAGAGACCCAGTACTTC
CDR3: CASSPRTGLYQETQYF

size: few
D: NA
V: TRBV7-9
J: TRBJ2-5
DNA: TGTGCCAGCAGCTTAAATCAGGGTATTGAGACCCAGTACTTC
CDR3: CASSLNQGIETQYF

size: NA
D: TRBD2
V: TRBV7-6
J: TRBJ2-3
DNA: TGTGCCAGCAGCTTAGTTGCGGGAGGGCGAGATACGCAGTATTTT
CDR3: CASSLVAGGRDTQYF

size: many
D: TRBD2
V: TRBV5-1
J: TRBJ2-3
DNA: TGCGCCAGCAGCACGGGACTAGCGGGGGGATTCAGCACAGATACGCAGTATTTT
CDR3: CASSTGLAGGFSTDTQYF

size: many
D: NA
V: TRBV7-9
J: TRBJ2-3
DNA: TGTGCCAGCAGCTGGGGGCTAGTTCTAGCCGTGGATACGCAGTATTTT
CDR3: CASSWGLVLAVDTQYF

size: few
D: TRBD1
V: TRBV14
J: TRBJ2-7
DNA: TGTGCCAGCAGCCAAGGACCGGGACAGGGTCCCTACGAGCAGTACTTC
CDR3: CASSQGPGQGPYEQYF

size: many
D: NA
V: TRBV30
J: TRBJ1-5
DNA: TGTGCCTGGAGTGTTCAGATTGGCGGTCAGCCCCAGCATTTT
CDR3: CAWSVQIGGQPQHF

size: many
D: NA
V: TRBV5-5
J: TRBJ2-7
DNA: TGTGCCAGCAGCTTGTTCGGCCTGACCTACGAGCAGTACTTC
CDR3: CASSLFGLTYEQYF